This TCR beta chain emerged from a study of blood T cell repertoires in COVID-19 (dated by TCRdb to between 2020 and 2021). Study-level background: Samples covering the acute and convalescent phases of COVID-19 were provided by collaborators in the United States, Italy and Spain. The material from the prospective study consisted of cDNA or gDNA derived from T cells, B-cell-depleted T cells, or PBMCs. The dataset comprised deeply sampled blood TCRbeta repertoires from subjects exposed to, actively infected with, or recovered from COVID-19. The repertoires were released in a freely available public database meant as a resource for research on the immune response to SARS-CoV-2. The samples were drawn from two sources: the first 160 participants of the ongoing ImmuneRACE study, and 1,000 to 1,500 subjects contributed by 6 global collaborators. The sample metadata nearly always contained a de-identified subject ID, COVID-19 status, age in years and sex. Where available, HLA class I and class II types were taken from metadata supplied by the sample provider and were not determined by assay-based typing. Overall study results and their limits: How much clinical and demographic metadata was included differed by source and by participant, and the metadata was provided uncurated.

As for this clone: The antigen it recognizes is unknown. No base quality information exists; no much larger clone differs at one position.

The immunoSEQ Assay, a bias-controlled multiplex PCR, was used to amplify TCRbeta CDR3 regions from genomic DNA. On the study's bioinformatics: Nucleated cell counts per sample were estimated from amplification of reference gene primers within the assay. To quantify the absolute abundance of each unique TCRbeta CDR3 rearrangement, sequence reads were collapsed and filtered. For each sample, productive Simpson clonality was calculated by taking the square root of Simpson's diversity index across productive rearrangements. Held by TCRdb, this immuneACCESS table contains in-frame sequences only and omits some clones. Under half of the omission traces to an unresolved V gene where checked; the cause of the rest is unknown. That table supplies the V and J calls and clone size; D and trimming were determined from the DNA. The sample records 120,000 or so clones, just over 85% of which are singletons. The ten largest clonotypes hold approximately 4.3% of the sample.

Sequences LNHDA (CDR1) and SQIVND (CDR2) are obtained from the germline V gene (reference sequence). Trimming costs V 3 bases and J 3 bases, and their ends lie 7 bases apart. The CDR3 numbers 13 residues from cysteine through phenylalanine. Left in the record is the CDR3 DNA by itself, 39 bases read in frame from the first base. Collaborating institutions collected whole blood in K2EDTA tubes following their own protocols. For TCRbeta analysis, collaborators shipped samples in one of three forms: frozen whole blood, isolated PBMCs, or DNA extracted from either of those sample types. The sequencing sample was made of peripheral blood. The V and J genes are TRBV19 and TRBJ2-3; matching of 5 bases hints at TRBD2 as the D gene. The sequence was collected from a man between 40 and 49 years old with acute or convalescent COVID-19. In nucleotides, the sequence is TGTGCCAGTAGTATGTCGGGGACAGATACGCAGTATTTT. This is translated as CASSMSGTDTQYF.